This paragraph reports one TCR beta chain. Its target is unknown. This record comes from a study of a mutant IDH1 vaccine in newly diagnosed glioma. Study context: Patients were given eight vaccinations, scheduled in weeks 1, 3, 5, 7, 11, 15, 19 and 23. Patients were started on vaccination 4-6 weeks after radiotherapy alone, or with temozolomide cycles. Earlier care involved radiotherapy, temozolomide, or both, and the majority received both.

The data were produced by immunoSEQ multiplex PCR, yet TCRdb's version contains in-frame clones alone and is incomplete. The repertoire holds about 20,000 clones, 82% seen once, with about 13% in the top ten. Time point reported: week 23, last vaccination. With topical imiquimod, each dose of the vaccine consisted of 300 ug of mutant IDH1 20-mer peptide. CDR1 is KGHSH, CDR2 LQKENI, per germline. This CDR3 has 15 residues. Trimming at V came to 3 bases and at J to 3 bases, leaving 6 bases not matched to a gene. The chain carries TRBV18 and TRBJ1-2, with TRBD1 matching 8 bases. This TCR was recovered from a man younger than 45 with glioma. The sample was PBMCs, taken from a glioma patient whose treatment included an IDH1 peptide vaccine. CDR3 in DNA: TGTGCCAGCTCACCCGGACAGGGAGGCGACTATGGCTACACCTTC. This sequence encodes CASSPGQGGDYGYTF.